Detailed here is one T cell receptor beta chain. The antigen remains undetermined. These data come from a study of T cell responses to AZD1222 COVID-19 vaccine. Sequencing was performed with immunoSEQ multiplex PCR; in TCRdb, only in-frame clones are kept and a portion is missing. This sample has about 86,000 clones, with over 75% found just once. Study-level findings and limits: In a largely white British group with more females than males, clonal diversity was possibly underestimated.

From germline, CDR1 is SGHTA and CDR2 FQGNSA. This CDR3 is 14 amino acids long. V shed 7 bases and J 5 bases; nucleotides not matched to a gene: 8. Specimen: peripheral blood, collected 28 days after the second AZD1222 dose. The clonotype comes from an adult who received the AZD1222 COVID-19 vaccine. The genes are TRBV7-2 and TRBJ1-3; TRBD1 matches at 7 bases. The CDR3 region has the DNA TGTGCCAGCACCCCGACAGGGTCTCGAAACACCATATATTTT. Its translation is CASTPTGSRNTIYF.